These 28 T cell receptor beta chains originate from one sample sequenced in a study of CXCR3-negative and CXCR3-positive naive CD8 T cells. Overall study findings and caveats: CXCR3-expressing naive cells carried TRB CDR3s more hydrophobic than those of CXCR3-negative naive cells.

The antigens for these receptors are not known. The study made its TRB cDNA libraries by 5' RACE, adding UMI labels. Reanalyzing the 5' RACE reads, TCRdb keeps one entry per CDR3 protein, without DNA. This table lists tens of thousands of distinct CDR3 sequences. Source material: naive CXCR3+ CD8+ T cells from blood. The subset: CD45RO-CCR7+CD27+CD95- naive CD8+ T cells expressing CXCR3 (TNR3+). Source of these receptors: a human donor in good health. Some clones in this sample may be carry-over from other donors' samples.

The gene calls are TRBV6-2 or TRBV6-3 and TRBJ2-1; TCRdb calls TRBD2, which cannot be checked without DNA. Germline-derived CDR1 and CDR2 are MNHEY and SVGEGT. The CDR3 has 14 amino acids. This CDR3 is CASSWTTGYNEQFF.

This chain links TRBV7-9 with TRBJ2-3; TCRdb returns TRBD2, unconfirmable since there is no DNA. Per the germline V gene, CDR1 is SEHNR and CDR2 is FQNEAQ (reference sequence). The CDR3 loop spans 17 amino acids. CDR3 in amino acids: CASSPRLAGAPGDTQYF.

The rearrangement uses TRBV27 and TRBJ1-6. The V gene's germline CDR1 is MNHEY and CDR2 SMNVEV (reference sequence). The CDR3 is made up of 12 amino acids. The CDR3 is CASSLRNSPLHF.

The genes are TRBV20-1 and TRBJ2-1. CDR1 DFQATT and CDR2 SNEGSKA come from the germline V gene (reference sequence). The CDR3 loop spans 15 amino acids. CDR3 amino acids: CSAHKQVLSYNEQFF.

This CDR3 reads CASSQGGEGSPGANVLTF. The chain links TRBV3-1 to TRBJ2-6; TCRdb reports TRBD1, a call that lacks DNA to check it against. The CDR3 runs to 18 residues. Germline V gene lookup returns CDR1 LGHDT and CDR2 YNNKEL (reference sequence).

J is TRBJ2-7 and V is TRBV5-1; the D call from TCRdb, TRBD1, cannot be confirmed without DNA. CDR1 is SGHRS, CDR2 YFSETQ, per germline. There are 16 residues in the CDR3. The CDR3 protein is CASSSRRGGSSYEQYF.

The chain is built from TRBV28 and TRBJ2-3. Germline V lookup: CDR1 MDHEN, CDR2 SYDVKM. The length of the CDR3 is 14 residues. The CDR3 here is CASRLSSVTDTQYF.

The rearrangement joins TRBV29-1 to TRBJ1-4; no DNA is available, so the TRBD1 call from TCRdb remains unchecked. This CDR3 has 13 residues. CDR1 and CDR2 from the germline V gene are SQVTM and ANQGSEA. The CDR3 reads CSARTGGNEKLFF.

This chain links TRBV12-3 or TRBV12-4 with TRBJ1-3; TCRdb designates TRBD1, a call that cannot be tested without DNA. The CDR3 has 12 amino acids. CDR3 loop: CASGDSGNTIYF.

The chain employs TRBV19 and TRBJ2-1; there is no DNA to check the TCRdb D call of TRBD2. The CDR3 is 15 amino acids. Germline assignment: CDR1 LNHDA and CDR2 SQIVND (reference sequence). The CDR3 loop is CATGGKAGGPYEQFF.

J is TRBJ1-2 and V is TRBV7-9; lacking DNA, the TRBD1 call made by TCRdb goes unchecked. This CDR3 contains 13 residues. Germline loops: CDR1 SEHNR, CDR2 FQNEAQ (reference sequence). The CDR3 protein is CASSLLGQGGYTF.

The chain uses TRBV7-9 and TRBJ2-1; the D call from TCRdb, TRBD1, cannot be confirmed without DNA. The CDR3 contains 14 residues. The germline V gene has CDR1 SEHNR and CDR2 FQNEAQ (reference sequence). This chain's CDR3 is CASNRQGSDNEQFF.

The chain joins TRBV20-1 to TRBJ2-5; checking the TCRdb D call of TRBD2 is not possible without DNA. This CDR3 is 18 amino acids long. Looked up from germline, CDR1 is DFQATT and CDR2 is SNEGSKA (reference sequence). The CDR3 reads CSARSHGLAGGPGETQYF.

Here the CDR3 reads CATSRGSGGSQETQYF. The chain is built from TRBV15 and TRBJ2-5; the D call from TCRdb, TRBD2, cannot be confirmed without DNA. The length of the CDR3 is 16 residues. Germline loops: CDR1 LNHNV, CDR2 YYDKDF (reference sequence).

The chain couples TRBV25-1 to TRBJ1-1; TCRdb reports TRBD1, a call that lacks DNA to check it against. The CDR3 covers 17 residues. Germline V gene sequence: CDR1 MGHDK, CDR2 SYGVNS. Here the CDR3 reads CASSESGTGGMNTEAFF.

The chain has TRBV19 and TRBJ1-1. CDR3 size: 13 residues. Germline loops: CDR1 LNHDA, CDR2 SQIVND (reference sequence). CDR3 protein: CATQRLMNTEAFF.

This chain's CDR3 is CASSVGPSYEQYF. V is TRBV2 and J is TRBJ2-7; the D gene TCRdb calls, TRBD2, cannot be checked with no DNA. The CDR3 extends over 13 amino acids. Germline CDR1 SNHLY, CDR2 FYNNEI.

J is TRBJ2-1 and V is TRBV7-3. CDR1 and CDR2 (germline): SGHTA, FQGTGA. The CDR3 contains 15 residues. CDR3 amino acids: CASSLIASSYNEQFF.

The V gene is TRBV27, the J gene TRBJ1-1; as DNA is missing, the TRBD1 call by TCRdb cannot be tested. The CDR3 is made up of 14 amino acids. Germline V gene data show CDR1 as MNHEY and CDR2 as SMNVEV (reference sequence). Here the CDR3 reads CASSLQGTNTEAFF.

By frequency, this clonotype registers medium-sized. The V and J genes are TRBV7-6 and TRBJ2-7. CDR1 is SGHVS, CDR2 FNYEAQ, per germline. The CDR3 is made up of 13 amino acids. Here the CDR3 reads CASSSNSGYEQYF.

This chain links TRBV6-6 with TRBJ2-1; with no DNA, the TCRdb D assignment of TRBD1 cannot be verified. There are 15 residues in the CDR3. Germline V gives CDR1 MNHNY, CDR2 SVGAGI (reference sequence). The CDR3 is CASSYPPGPGNEQFF.

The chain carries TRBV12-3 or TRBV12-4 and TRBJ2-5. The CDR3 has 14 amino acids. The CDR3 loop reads CASSLDGTQETQYF.

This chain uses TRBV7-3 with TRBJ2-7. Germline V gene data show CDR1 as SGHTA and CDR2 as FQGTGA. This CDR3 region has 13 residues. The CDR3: CASSRPSSYEQYF.

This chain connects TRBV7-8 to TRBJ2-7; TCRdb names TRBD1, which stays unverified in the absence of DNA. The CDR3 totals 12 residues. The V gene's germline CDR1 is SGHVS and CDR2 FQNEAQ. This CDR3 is CASRQGVDEQYF.

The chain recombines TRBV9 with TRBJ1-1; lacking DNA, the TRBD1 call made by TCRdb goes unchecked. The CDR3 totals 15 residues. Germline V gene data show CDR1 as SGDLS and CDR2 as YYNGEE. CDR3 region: CASSVVAGLDTEAFF.

CDR3 region: CSVLLSDTGELFF. The chain joins TRBV29-1 to TRBJ2-2. The CDR3 is 13 residues long. Per germline, CDR1 SQVTM and CDR2 ANQGSEA.

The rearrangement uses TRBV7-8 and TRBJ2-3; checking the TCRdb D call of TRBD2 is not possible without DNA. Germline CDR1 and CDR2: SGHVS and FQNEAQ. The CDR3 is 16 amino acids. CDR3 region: CASSLEGLVGWDTQYF.

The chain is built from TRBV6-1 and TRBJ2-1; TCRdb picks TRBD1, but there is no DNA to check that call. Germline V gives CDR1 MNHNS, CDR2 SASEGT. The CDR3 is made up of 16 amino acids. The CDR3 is CASSEEGDFSYNEQFF.